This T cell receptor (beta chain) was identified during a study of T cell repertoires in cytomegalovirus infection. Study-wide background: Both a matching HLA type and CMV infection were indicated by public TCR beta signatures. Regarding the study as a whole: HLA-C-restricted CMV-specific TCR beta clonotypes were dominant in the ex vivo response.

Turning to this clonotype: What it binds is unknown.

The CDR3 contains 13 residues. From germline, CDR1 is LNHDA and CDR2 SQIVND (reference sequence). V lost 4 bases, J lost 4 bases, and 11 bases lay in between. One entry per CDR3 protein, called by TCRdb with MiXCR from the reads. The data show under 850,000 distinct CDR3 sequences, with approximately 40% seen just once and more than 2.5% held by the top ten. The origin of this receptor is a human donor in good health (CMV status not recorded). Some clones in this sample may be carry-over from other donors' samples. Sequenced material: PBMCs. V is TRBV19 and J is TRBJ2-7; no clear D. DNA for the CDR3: TGTGCCAGTAGTACCCCGAACCGTTACGAGCAGTACTTC. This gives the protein CASSTPNRYEQYF.